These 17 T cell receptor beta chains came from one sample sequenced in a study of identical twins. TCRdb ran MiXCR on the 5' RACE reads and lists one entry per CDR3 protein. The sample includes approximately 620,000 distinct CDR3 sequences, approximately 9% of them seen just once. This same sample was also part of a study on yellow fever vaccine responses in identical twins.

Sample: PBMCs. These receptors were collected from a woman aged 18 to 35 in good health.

The CDR3 bases are TGTGCCAGCAGAACCCCGGGGTCGTCCGAGCAGTACTTC. It specifies CASRTPGSSEQYF. The rearrangement joins TRBV6-1 to TRBJ2-7; weak D call: TRBD2 (5 bases). V lost 6 bases and J 6 bases, leaving 15 bases between the germline ends. The CDR3 covers 13 residues. Germline V gene data show CDR1 as MNHNS and CDR2 as SASEGT.

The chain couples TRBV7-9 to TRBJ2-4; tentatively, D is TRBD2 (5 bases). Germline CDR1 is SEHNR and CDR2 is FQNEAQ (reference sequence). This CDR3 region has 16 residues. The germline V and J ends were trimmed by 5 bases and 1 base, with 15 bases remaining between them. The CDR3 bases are TGTGCCAGCAGCCCCGCTACGCCGGGGGCCAAAAACATTCAGTACTTC. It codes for CASSPATPGAKNIQYF.

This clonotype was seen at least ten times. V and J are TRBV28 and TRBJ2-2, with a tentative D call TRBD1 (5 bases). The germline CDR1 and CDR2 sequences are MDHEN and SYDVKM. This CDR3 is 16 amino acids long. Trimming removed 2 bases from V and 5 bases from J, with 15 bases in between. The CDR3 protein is CASSLGANVGTGELFF. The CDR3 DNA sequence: TGTGCCAGCAGTTTAGGGGCCAATGTCGGGACCGGGGAGCTGTTTTTT.

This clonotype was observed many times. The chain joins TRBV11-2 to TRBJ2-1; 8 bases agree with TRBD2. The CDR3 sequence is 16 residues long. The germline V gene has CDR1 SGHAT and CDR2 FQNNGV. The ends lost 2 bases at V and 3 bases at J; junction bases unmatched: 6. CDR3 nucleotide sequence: TGTGCCAGCAGCTTATCGGCGGGAGGTAGCTACAATGAGCAGTTCTTC. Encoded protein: CASSLSAGGSYNEQFF.

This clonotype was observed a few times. The CDR3 here is CSVSLLIFQETQYF. CDR3 coding DNA: TGCAGCGTTAGTTTACTGATTTTTCAAGAGACCCAGTACTTC. This sequence joins TRBV29-1 and TRBJ2-5, with D unresolved. The length of the CDR3 is 14 residues. Germline CDR1 reads SQVTM; CDR2 reads ANQGSEA. With 5 bases removed from V and 2 bases from J, the gap between germline ends came to 15 bases.

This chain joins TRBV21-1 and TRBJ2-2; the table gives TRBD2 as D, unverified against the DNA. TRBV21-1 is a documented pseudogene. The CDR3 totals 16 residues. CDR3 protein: CASTFPLPTYDGELFF. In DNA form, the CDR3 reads TGTGCCAGCACTTTCCCACTACCGACATACGACGGGGAGCTGTTTTTT.

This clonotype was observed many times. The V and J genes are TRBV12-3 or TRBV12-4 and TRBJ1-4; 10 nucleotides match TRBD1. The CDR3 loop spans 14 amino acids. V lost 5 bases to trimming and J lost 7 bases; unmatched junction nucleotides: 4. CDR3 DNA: TGTGCCAGCAGTCGACAGGGGGCGCGTGAAAAACTGTTTTTT. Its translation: CASSRQGAREKLFF.

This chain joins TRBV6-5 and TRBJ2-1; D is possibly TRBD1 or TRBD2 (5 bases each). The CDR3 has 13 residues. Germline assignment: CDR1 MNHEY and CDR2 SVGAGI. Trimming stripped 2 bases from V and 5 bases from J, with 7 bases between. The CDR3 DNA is TGTGCCAGCAGTTACGGGGGAAACAATGAGCAGTTCTTC. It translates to CASSYGGNNEQFF.

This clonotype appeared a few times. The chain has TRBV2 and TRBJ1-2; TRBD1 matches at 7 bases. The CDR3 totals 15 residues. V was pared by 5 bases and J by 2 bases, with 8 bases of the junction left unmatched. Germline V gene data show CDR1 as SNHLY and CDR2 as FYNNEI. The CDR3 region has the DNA TGTGCCAGCAGTCCGGACAGGACCGCAAACTATGGCTACACCTTC. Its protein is CASSPDRTANYGYTF.

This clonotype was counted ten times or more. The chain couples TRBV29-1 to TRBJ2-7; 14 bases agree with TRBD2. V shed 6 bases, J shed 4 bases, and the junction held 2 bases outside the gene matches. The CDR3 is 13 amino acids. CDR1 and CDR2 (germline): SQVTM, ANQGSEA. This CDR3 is CSVRLAGGYEQYF. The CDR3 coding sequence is TGCAGCGTACGACTAGCGGGAGGGTACGAGCAGTACTTC.

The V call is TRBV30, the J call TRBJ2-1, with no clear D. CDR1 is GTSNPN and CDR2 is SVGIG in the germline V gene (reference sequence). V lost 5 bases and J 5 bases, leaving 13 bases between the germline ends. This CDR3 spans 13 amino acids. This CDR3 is CAWDAGVNNEQFF. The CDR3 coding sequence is TGTGCCTGGGATGCCGGAGTTAACAATGAGCAGTTCTTC. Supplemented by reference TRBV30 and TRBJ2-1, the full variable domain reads SQTIHQWPATLVQPVGSPLSLECTVEGTSNPNLYWYRQAAGRGLQLLFYSVGIGQISSEVPQNLSASRPQDRQFILSSKKLLLSDSGFYLCAWDAGVNNEQFFGPGTRLTVL.

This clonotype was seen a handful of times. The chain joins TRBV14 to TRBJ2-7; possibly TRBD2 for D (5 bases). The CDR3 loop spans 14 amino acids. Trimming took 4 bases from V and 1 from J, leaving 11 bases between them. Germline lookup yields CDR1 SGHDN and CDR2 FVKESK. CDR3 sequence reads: CASSRSEVSYEQYF. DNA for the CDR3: TGTGCCAGCAGCCGATCGGAGGTTTCCTACGAGCAGTACTTC.

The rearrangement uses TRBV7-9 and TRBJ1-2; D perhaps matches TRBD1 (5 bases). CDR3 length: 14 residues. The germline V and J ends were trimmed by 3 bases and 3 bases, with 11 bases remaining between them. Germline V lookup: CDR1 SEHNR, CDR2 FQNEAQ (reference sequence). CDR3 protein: CASSFFRVDYGYTF. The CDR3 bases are TGTGCCAGCAGCTTCTTCAGGGTCGACTATGGCTACACCTTC.

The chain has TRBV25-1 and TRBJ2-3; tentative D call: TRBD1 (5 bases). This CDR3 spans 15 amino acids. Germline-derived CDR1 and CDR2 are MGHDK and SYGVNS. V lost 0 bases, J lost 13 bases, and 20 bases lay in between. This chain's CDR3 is CASSEYKGYQIRKYF. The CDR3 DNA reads TGTGCCAGCAGTGAATATAAGGGGTACCAGATAAGAAAGTATTTT.

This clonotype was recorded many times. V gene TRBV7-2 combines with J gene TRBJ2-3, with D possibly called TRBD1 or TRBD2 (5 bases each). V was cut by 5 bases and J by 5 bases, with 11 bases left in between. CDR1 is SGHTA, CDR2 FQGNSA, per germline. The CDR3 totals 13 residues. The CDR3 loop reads CASSRDPGDTQYF. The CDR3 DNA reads TGTGCCAGCAGCCGGGACCCGGGAGATACGCAGTATTTT.

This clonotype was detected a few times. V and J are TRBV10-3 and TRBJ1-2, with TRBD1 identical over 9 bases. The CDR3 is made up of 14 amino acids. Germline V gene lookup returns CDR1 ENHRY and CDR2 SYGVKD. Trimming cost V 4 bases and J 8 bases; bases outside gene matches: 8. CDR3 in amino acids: CAISVRQGEDGYTF. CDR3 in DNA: TGTGCCATCAGTGTAAGACAGGGGGAAGACGGCTACACCTTC.

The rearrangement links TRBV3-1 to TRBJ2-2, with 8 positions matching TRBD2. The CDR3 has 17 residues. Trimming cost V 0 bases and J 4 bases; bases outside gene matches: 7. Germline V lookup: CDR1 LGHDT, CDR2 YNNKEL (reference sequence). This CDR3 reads CASSQDLSGSITGELFF. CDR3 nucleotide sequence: TGTGCCAGCAGCCAAGATCTGAGCGGGAGCATCACCGGGGAGCTGTTTTTT.